This note documents a single T cell receptor (beta chain) sequence. Documented treatment: 19 received Ad26.COV2.S at low or high dose, single or two shots; 5 received placebo; per-sample allocation not given. Samples analyzed were those drawn on day 63 after the first vaccine or placebo injection. The data are from a study of Ad26.COV2.S vaccination and SARS-CoV-2 variants. Assay used: immunoSEQ multiplex PCR; TCRdb lists only in-frame clones, some missing. The top ten clones hold about 3.3% of a sample with just over 350,000 clones, about 85% of them seen once. The CDR3 runs 17 residues. With V trimmed by 5 bases and J by 0 bases, 7 bases remained unmatched. Per germline, CDR1 LGHNT and CDR2 FRNRAP.

The sequence was collected from a person between 18 and 65 years old who received the Ad26.COV2.S COVID-19 vaccine or a placebo. Sequenced here: peripheral blood, sampled in a trial of Ad26.COV2.S vaccine versus placebo. The rearrangement links TRBV12-5 to TRBJ1-3; 10 bases match TRBD1. CDR3 amino acids: CASGPGQGLSSGNTIYF. Written as DNA, the CDR3 is TGTGCTAGTGGTCCGGGACAGGGGCTTAGCTCTGGAAACACCATATATTTT.